What follows are 20 T cell receptor beta chains derived from one specimen sequenced in a study of blood T cell repertoires in COVID-19. Profiling relied on immunoSEQ multiplex PCR, and the TCRdb table lists in-frame clones only, not all of them. The sample contains more than 150,000 clones, approximately 79% of which appear only once. The sequencing input was peripheral blood. The source is a man under 40 with active or convalescent COVID-19.

V and J are TRBV28 and TRBJ2-3, with 8 bases matching TRBD2. CDR3 length: 14 amino acids. CDR1 is MDHEN, CDR2 SYDVKM, per germline. J lost 4 bases, V lost 7 bases, and 7 bases had no gene match. The CDR3 nucleotides read TGTGCCAGCATTCTGGGCGGGAGGCCAGATACGCAGTATTTT. Its translation is CASILGGRPDTQYF.

The V and J genes are TRBV24-1 and TRBJ2-5; D is possibly TRBD2 (5 bases). V shed 0 bases and J shed 5 bases, with 18 bases lying between them. Germline assignment: CDR1 KGHDR and CDR2 SFDVKD. This CDR3 is 17 amino acids long. For the CDR3, the DNA is TGTGCCACCAGTGATTTGCAAGACGGCGGGCGGAAGGAGACCCAGTACTTC. Translating it yields CATSDLQDGGRKETQYF.

In nucleotides, the CDR3 is TGTGCCAGCAGAAATCCTAGGACTGAAGCTTTCTTT. This translates into CASRNPRTEAFF. The genes are TRBV12-3 or TRBV12-4 and TRBJ1-1, with D hard to call. Trimming took off 6 bases at V and 5 bases at J, with 10 bases between the two ends. The CDR3 is 12 amino acids.

V usage is TRBV11-3 and J usage is TRBJ2-1; 7 bases are shared with TRBD2. The CDR3 covers 16 residues. The junction had 14 bases not matched to a gene; V was cut back by 2 bases and J by 10 bases. Germline CDR1 SGHNT, CDR2 YENEEA. In DNA form, the CDR3 reads TGTGCCAGCAGCTTAAATTGGCGGGAGTCCCGCGAGGAGCAGTTCTTC. As protein: CASSLNWRESREEQFF.

The chain combines TRBV30 with TRBJ1-6; 7 nucleotides match TRBD1. The V segment lost 7 bases and the J segment 5 bases; nucleotides outside the gene matches: 5. The germline V gene encodes CDR1 GTSNPN and CDR2 SVGIG (reference sequence). The CDR3 runs to 13 residues. The CDR3 loop is CASRGSNNSPLHF. In DNA, the CDR3 is TGTGCCTCCAGGGGGTCAAATAATTCACCCCTCCACTTT. Looking up the rest from reference TRBV30 and TRBJ1-6 gives the full variable domain: SQTIHQWPATLVQPVGSPLSLECTVEGTSNPNLYWYRQAAGRGLQLLFYSVGIGQISSEVPQNLSASRPQDRQFILSSKKLLLSDSGFYLCASRGSNNSPLHFGNGTRLTVT.

The gene calls are TRBV10-3 and TRBJ1-6, with TRBD1 identical over 9 bases. The CDR3 spans 13 residues. CDR1 and CDR2 from the germline V gene are ENHRY and SYGVKD. The trim removed 10 bases at V and 14 bases at J, leaving 12 bases unmatched. The CDR3 coding sequence is TGTGCCAGCCGTGGGACAGGGTCGACATCCCTCCACTTT. Translation: CASRGTGSTSLHF.

The chain joins TRBV29-1 to TRBJ1-2, with 8 nucleotides matching TRBD1. Germline V CDR1 and CDR2: SQVTM, ANQGSEA. The CDR3 totals 18 residues. V was clipped by 4 bases and J by 1 base; unmatched bases: 17. CDR3 sequence reads: CSVAVRGRQGALNYGYTF. CDR3 sequence (DNA): TGCAGCGTTGCCGTCAGGGGGCGACAAGGGGCCCTTAACTATGGCTACACCTTC. Based on the CDR3 plus reference TRBV29-1 and TRBJ1-2, the full variable domain is SAVISQKPSRDICQRGTSLTIQCQVDSQVTMMFWYRQQPGQSLTLIATANQGSEATYESGFVIDKFPISRPNLTFSTLTVSNMSPEDSSIYLCSVAVRGRQGALNYGYTFGSGTRLTVV.

The rearrangement links TRBV30 to TRBJ1-1; TRBD1 aligns across 8 bases. Per the germline V gene, CDR1 is GTSNPN and CDR2 is SVGIG (reference sequence). Trimming cost V 0 bases and J 6 bases; bases outside gene matches: 3. CDR3 length equals 13 residues. DNA for the CDR3: TGTGCCTGGAGTGTAGGACAGGGCCCTGAAGCTTTCTTT. Protein sequence: CAWSVGQGPEAFF.

Only a few counts were recorded for this clone. This chain uses TRBV15 with TRBJ2-6; the match to TRBD1 covers 8 bases. There are 16 residues in the CDR3. Germline V gives CDR1 LNHNV, CDR2 YYDKDF (reference sequence). Trimming took 5 bases from V and 0 from J; bases not matched to a gene: 3. CDR3 nucleotides: TGTGCCACCAGCCGCGACAGGGGCTCTGGGGCCAACGTCCTGACTTTC. This translates into CATSRDRGSGANVLTF.

The chain joins TRBV30 to TRBJ1-2; D remains unclear. The V and J ends lost 1 base and 4 bases respectively, with 4 bases between them. The CDR3 is 11 amino acids. Germline CDR1 is GTSNPN and CDR2 is SVGIG (reference sequence). This CDR3 is CAWSESYGYTF. In nucleotides, the CDR3 is TGTGCCTGGAGTGAGAGCTATGGCTACACCTTC.

The chain combines TRBV6-2 or TRBV6-3 with TRBJ2-7; 9 nucleotides agree with TRBD1. V dropped 6 bases and J dropped 7; count of bases not matched to a gene: 10. CDR3 size: 14 residues. From germline, CDR1 is MNHEY and CDR2 SVGEGT. The CDR3 coding sequence is TGTGCCAGCAGCTCGGGACAGGGAAGTAAAGAGCAGTACTTC. Translation gives CASSSGQGSKEQYF.

The CDR3 protein is CASSEVGAGTPTSGFGNEQFF. The CDR3, as DNA: TGTGCCAGCAGTGAAGTAGGGGCCGGGACACCCACTAGCGGGTTCGGGAATGAGCAGTTCTTC. This chain links TRBV2 with TRBJ2-1; 9 bases are a match to TRBD2. Germline CDR1 is SNHLY and CDR2 is FYNNEI. With 1 base clipped from V and 7 bases from J, the junction kept 23 bases outside the gene matches. This CDR3 comprises 21 residues.

The chain employs TRBV5-6 and TRBJ1-1, with 11 bases identical to TRBD1. V trimming: 3 bases; J trimming: 4 bases; junction bases outside the gene matches: 5. The CDR3 runs 15 residues. CDR1 is SGHDT and CDR2 is YYEEEE in the germline V gene. The CDR3 DNA is TGTGCCAGCAGCTCCTTAGGGACAGGGGGCACTGAAGCTTTCTTT. Its translation is CASSSLGTGGTEAFF.

V is TRBV29-1 and J is TRBJ2-7, with 7 bases aligning to TRBD2. Germline loops: CDR1 SQVTM, CDR2 ANQGSEA. The CDR3 length is 15 residues. Trimming took 0 bases from V and 3 from J; bases not matched to a gene: 8. CDR3 protein: CSVEDQREGYYEQYF. The CDR3 nucleotides read TGCAGCGTTGAAGATCAGAGGGAGGGCTACTACGAGCAGTACTTC.

This rearrangement joins TRBV19 to TRBJ1-5; TRBD1 is a possible D gene (6 bases). The germline V and J ends were trimmed by 7 bases and 7 bases, with 17 bases remaining between them. Germline CDR1 LNHDA, CDR2 SQIVND (reference sequence). The CDR3 is made up of 14 amino acids. The CDR3 protein is CASTPGGGQQPQHF. In nucleotides, the CDR3 is TGTGCCAGTACTCCTGGCGGGGGGCAACAGCCCCAGCATTTT.

This chain joins TRBV2 and TRBJ1-5; D may be TRBD1 (5 bases). Germline assignment: CDR1 SNHLY and CDR2 FYNNEI. The CDR3 contains 14 residues. V shed 4 bases and J shed 2 bases, with 9 bases lying between them. The CDR3 is CASSAGRGNQPQHF. CDR3 coding DNA: TGTGCCAGCAGTGCGGGCAGGGGCAATCAGCCCCAGCATTTT.

The rearrangement uses TRBV10-3 and TRBJ1-2; D unclear. V gave up 0 bases and J gave up 13 bases, with 12 bases separating them. CDR1 is ENHRY, CDR2 SYGVKD, per germline. CDR3 size: 12 residues. For the CDR3, the DNA is TGTGCCATCAGTGAGTCGACCGGGGTGGGCACCTTC. This translates into CAISESTGVGTF.

The chain employs TRBV30 and TRBJ1-3; D possibly corresponds to TRBD1 (6 bases). Germline V CDR1 and CDR2: GTSNPN, SVGIG (reference sequence). V was trimmed by 3 bases and J by 3 bases, leaving 6 bases between them. The CDR3 contains 12 residues. The CDR3, as DNA: TGTGCCTGGAGGGACAGTGGAAACACCATATATTTT. This sequence encodes CAWRDSGNTIYF. Full variable domain (remainder filled in from reference TRBV30 and TRBJ1-3): SQTIHQWPATLVQPVGSPLSLECTVEGTSNPNLYWYRQAAGRGLQLLFYSVGIGQISSEVPQNLSASRPQDRQFILSSKKLLLSDSGFYLCAWRDSGNTIYFGEGSWLTVV.

The rearrangement joins TRBV6-2 or TRBV6-3 to TRBJ2-7; tentatively, D is TRBD2 (5 bases). Between the trimmed V and J ends, which lost 2 bases and 2 bases, there was a span of 16 bases. The germline V gene has CDR1 MNHEY and CDR2 SVGEGT. CDR3 length equals 16 residues. The DNA for the CDR3 is TGTGCCAGCAGTTACGCACCCGAGGGTCCCACCTACGAGCAGTACTTC. Translating gives CASSYAPEGPTYEQYF.

This sequence joins TRBV5-1 and TRBJ2-2, with D perhaps TRBD2 (5 bases). The CDR3 loop spans 16 amino acids. With 3 bases removed from V and 4 bases from J, the gap between germline ends came to 16 bases. The germline V gene encodes CDR1 SGHRS and CDR2 YFSETQ. CDR3 sequence reads: CASSSPDYFTTGELFF. CDR3 DNA sequence: TGCGCCAGCAGCTCACCAGACTATTTCACCACCGGGGAGCTGTTTTTT.